A single sample gave rise to the 11 T cell receptor beta chains below, sequenced in a study of cytomegalovirus exposure and HLA in healthy donors. PCR involved 60 Vbeta and 13 Jbeta primers. Measured with immunoSEQ multiplex PCR; TCRdb has only the in-frame clones, and not every one. The sample includes under 150,000 clones, around 70% of them seen just once. The sequenced material came from PBMCs. These receptor sequences come from a middle-aged woman in good health and CMV-seropositive.

The V and J genes are TRBV18 and TRBJ1-6; D remains ambiguous. V was trimmed by 3 bases and J by 4 bases, leaving 10 bases between them. The germline V gene encodes CDR1 KGHSH and CDR2 LQKENI. The CDR3 is 15 amino acids. The CDR3 DNA reads TGTGCCAGCTCACCGACCGACATGTATAATTCACCCCTCCACTTT. As protein: CASSPTDMYNSPLHF.

This chain joins TRBV19 and TRBJ1-3, with TRBD1 matching over 7 bases. Trimming took 8 bases from V and 0 from J; bases not matched to a gene: 7. CDR1 is LNHDA and CDR2 is SQIVND in the germline V gene (reference sequence). This CDR3 spans 15 amino acids. CDR3 sequence (DNA): TGTGCCAGTGAAAGGGGGCTGAGCTCTGGAAACACCATATATTTT. Its translation is CASERGLSSGNTIYF.

The chain carries TRBV5-1 and TRBJ1-2; 9 nucleotides align to TRBD1. The CDR3 totals 15 residues. V gave up 5 bases and J gave up 0 bases; unmatched junction bases: 5. Germline V lookup: CDR1 SGHRS, CDR2 YFSETQ. CDR3 residues: CASRPGQGTNYGYTF. CDR3 sequence (DNA): TGCGCCAGCAGACCGGGACAGGGAACTAACTATGGCTACACCTTC.

The J gene is TRBJ2-3, the V gene TRBV5-5; 7 bases are shared with TRBD1. The trim removed 4 bases at V and 2 bases at J, leaving 4 bases unmatched. The CDR3 extends over 14 amino acids. CDR1 and CDR2 from the germline V gene are SGHKS and YYEKEE (reference sequence). In DNA, the CDR3 is TGTGCCAGCAGCCCGGGACAGTCCACAGATACGCAGTATTTT. Protein product: CASSPGQSTDTQYF.

This clone was seen more than once but under ten times. The J gene is TRBJ2-3, the V gene TRBV5-1; 15 bases are shared with TRBD2. Unmatched junction bases numbered 5, after V lost 3 bases and J lost 0 bases. CDR1 SGHRS and CDR2 YFSETQ come from the germline V gene. CDR3 length: 18 amino acids. The DNA of the CDR3 is TGCGCCAGCAGCTCTCCGGGACTAGCGGGGGGAAGCACAGATACGCAGTATTTT. Its protein product is CASSSPGLAGGSTDTQYF.

This chain links TRBV6-1 with TRBJ1-2, with D possibly being TRBD1 (5 bases). Trimming cost V 5 bases and J 7 bases, with 14 bases left between them. Germline V gene lookup returns CDR1 MNHNS and CDR2 SASEGT. The CDR3 extends over 13 amino acids. CDR3 nucleotides: TGTGCCAGCAGTTTTCCAGGGTTCCGTGGCTACACCTTC. Its protein product is CASSFPGFRGYTF.

The chain has TRBV5-1 and TRBJ2-5, with 7 bases lining up with TRBD1. Trimming at V came to 3 bases and at J to 2 bases, leaving 7 bases not matched to a gene. Germline lookup yields CDR1 SGHRS and CDR2 YFSETQ. The CDR3 length is 15 residues. The DNA for the CDR3 is TGCGCCAGCAGCTCGTCGGACAGGACTCAAGAGACCCAGTACTTC. Its translation: CASSSSDRTQETQYF. The full variable domain, completed using reference TRBV5-1 and TRBJ2-5, is KAGVTQTPRYLIKTRGQQVTLSCSPISGHRSVSWYQQTPGQGLQFLFEYFSETQRNKGNFPGRFSGRQFSNSRSEMNVSTLELGDSALYLCASSSSDRTQETQYFGPGTRLLVL.

This sequence joins TRBV30 and TRBJ2-5; 15 nucleotides line up with TRBD2. The CDR3 loop spans 17 amino acids. From germline, CDR1 is GTSNPN and CDR2 SVGIG (reference sequence). Trimming removed 3 bases from V and 5 bases from J; junction bases left unmatched: 10. The CDR3: CAWRPGTSGRLGETQYF. CDR3 in DNA: TGTGCCTGGAGGCCGGGGACTAGCGGGAGGCTCGGGGAGACCCAGTACTTC.

In this sample, this clone turned up once. The chain combines TRBV11-2 with TRBJ2-7, with 8 bases that match TRBD1. The CDR3 has 13 amino acids. Trimming cost V 5 bases and J 3 bases; bases outside gene matches: 3. Germline CDR1 is SGHAT and CDR2 is FQNNGV. In nucleotides, the CDR3 is TGTGCCAGCAGCCCCGACAGGGGCTACGAGCAGTACTTC. This sequence encodes CASSPDRGYEQYF.

The chain couples TRBV20-1 to TRBJ1-6, with no clear D. Germline CDR1 is DFQATT and CDR2 is SNEGSKA (reference sequence). The CDR3 is made up of 11 amino acids. V gave up 6 bases and J gave up 8 bases, with 8 bases separating them. As DNA, the CDR3 is TGCAGTGCCGAGGTCCATTCACCCCTCCACTTT. This codes for CSAEVHSPLHF.

This sequence joins TRBV5-4 and TRBJ2-5; maybe TRBD1 (5 bases). The J call is uncertain, as TRBJ2-7 better fits the DNA end. The CDR3 has 14 amino acids. Germline V lookup: CDR1 SGHNT, CDR2 YYREEE (reference sequence). CDR3 in DNA: TGTGCCAGCAGCTTGGGGCCAGGGTGGTACGAGCAGTACTTC. Encoded protein: CASSLGPGWYEQYF.